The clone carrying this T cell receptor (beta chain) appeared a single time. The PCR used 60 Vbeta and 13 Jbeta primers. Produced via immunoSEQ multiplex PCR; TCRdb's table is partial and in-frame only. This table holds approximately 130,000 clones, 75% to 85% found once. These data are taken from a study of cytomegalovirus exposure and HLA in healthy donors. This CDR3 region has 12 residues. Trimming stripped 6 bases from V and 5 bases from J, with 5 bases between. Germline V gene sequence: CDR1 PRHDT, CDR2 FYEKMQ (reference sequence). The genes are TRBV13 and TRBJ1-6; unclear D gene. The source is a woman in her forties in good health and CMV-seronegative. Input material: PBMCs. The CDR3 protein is CASRLDNSPLHF. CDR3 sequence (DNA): TGTGCCAGCAGACTGGATAATTCACCCCTCCACTTT.